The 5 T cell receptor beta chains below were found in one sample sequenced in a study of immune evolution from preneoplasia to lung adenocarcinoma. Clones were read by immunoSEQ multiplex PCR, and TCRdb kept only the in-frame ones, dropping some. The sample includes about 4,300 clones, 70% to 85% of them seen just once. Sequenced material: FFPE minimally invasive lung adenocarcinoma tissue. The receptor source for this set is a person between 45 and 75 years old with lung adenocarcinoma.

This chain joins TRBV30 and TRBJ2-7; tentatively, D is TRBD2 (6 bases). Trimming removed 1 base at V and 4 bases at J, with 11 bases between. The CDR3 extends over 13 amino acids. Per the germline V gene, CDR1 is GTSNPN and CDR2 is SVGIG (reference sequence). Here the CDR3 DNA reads TGTGCCTGGAGTGCCGGGGGAGTATACGAGCAGTACTTC. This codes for CAWSAGGVYEQYF.

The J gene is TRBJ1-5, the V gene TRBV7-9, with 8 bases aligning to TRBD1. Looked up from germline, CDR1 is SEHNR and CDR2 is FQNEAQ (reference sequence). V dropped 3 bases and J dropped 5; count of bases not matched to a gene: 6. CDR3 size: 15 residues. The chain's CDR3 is CASSLGGTGDQPQHF. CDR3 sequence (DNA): TGTGCCAGCAGCTTGGGCGGGACAGGTGATCAGCCCCAGCATTTT.

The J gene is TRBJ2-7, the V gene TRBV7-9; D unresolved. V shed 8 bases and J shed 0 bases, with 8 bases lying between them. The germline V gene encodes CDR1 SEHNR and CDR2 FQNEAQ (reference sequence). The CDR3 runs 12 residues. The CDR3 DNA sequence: TGTGCCAGCGGGCAGACCTCCTACGAGCAGTACTTC. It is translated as CASGQTSYEQYF.

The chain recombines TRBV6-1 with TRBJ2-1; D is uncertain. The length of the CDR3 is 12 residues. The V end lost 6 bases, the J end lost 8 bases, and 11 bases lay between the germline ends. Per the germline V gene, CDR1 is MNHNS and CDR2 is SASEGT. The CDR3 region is CASSLGFHEQFF. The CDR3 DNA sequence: TGTGCCAGCAGCCTAGGGTTCCATGAGCAGTTCTTC.

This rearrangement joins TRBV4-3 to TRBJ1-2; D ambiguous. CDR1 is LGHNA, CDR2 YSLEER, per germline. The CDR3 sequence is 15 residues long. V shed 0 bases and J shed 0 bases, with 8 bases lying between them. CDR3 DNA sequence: TGCGCCAGCAGCCAAGATCGTAGCACTAACTATGGCTACACCTTC. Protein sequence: CASSQDRSTNYGYTF.